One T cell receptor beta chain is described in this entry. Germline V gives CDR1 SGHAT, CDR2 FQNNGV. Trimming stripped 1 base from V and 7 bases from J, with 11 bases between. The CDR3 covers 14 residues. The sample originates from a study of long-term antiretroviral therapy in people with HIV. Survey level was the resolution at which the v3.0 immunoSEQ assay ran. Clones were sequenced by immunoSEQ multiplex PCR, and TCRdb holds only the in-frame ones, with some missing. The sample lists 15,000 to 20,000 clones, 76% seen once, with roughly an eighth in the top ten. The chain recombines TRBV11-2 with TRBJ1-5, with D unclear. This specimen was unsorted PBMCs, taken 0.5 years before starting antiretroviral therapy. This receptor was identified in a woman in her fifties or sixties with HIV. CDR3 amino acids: CASSLGMAAQPQHF. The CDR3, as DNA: TGTGCCAGCAGCTTAGGAATGGCGGCCCAGCCCCAGCATTTT. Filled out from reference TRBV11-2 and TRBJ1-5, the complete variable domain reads EAGVAQSPRYKIIEKRQSVAFWCNPISGHATLYWYQQILGQGPKLLIQFQNNGVVDDSQLPKDRFSAERLKGVDSTLKIQPAKLEDSAVYLCASSLGMAAQPQHFGDGTRLSIL.